These 9 T cell receptor beta chains originate from one sample sequenced in a study of T cells in Graves' hyperthyroidism and ophthalmopathy. The investigators amplified TCR beta CDR3 regions from RNA transcripts. The study used the HTBI primer set for a first-round RT-PCR of the TCR CDR3. TCRdb used MiXCR to reprocess the multiplex PCR reads, holding one entry per CDR3 protein. There are hundreds of thousands of distinct CDR3 sequences in the sample; 30% to 40% occur only once, and more than 25% lies in the top ten. Source material: blood. The receptors here all came from a woman aged 40-49 years with Graves' hyperthyroidism.

This clonotype was seen only a few times. J is TRBJ2-5 and V is TRBV28, with no clear D. CDR1 is MDHEN and CDR2 is SYDVKM in the germline V gene. This CDR3 has 12 residues. V lost 5 bases, J lost 5 bases, and 9 bases lay in between. CDR3 residues: CASSRLLETQYF. The CDR3 nucleotides are TGTGCCAGCAGTCGACTTCTTGAGACCCAGTACTTC.

The chain links TRBV7-9 to TRBJ1-2; 9 positions match TRBD1. The CDR3 runs 17 residues. Germline CDR1 is SEHNR and CDR2 is FQNEAQ (reference sequence). V dropped 2 bases and J dropped 2; count of bases not matched to a gene: 9. The CDR3 loop is CASSLLIGDRVNYGYTF. CDR3 nucleotides: TGTGCCAGCAGCTTATTAATCGGGGACAGGGTGAACTATGGCTACACCTTC.

The genes are TRBV7-8 and TRBJ1-2; TRBD1 matches 10 bases. Trimming removed 5 bases from V and 2 bases from J; junction bases left unmatched: 5. Germline V gives CDR1 SGHVS, CDR2 FQNEAQ. This CDR3 has 15 amino acids. The CDR3, as DNA: TGTGCCAGCAGCCATCGGACAGGGGGGAACTATGGCTACACCTTC. Encoded protein: CASSHRTGGNYGYTF.

In its sample, this clonotype was seen once. One base away lies a much larger clone, so this may be a sequencing read error. The chain combines TRBV4-3 with TRBJ1-5; D unclear. V was shortened by 0 bases and J by 7 bases, with 10 bases between the two germline ends. The CDR3 length is 14 residues. Germline lookup yields CDR1 LGHNA and CDR2 YSLEER. CDR3 amino acids: CASSQEWVGQPQHF. CDR3 DNA sequence: TGCGCCAGCAGCCAAGAGTGGGTAGGACAGCCCCAGCATTTT.

There are many counts of this clonotype. This sequence joins TRBV7-8 and TRBJ1-2; perhaps TRBD1 as D (5 bases). The germline V and J ends were trimmed by 5 bases and 4 bases, with 20 bases remaining between them. There are 16 residues in the CDR3. CDR1 is SGHVS and CDR2 is FQNEAQ in the germline V gene. Here the CDR3 DNA reads TGTGCCAGCAGCCGCGACTCGGGCGGGACCCGCTATGGCTACACCTTC. It codes for CASSRDSGGTRYGYTF.

Comments on this clonotype: Given a much more abundant clone one base away, this may be a read error. V is TRBV19 and J is TRBJ2-5, with D hard to call. Trimming stripped 8 bases from V and 1 base from J, with 17 bases between. CDR1 is LNHDA, CDR2 SQIVND, per germline (reference sequence). The CDR3 runs to 15 residues. CDR3 sequence reads: CASGLGRLTQETQYF. The DNA of the CDR3 is TGTGCCAGTGGTCTCGGACGGCTGACCCAAGAGACCCAGTACTTC.

The chain is built from TRBV19 and TRBJ1-5; 7 positions match TRBD1. This CDR3 has 16 residues. The germline V gene encodes CDR1 LNHDA and CDR2 SQIVND (reference sequence). With V trimmed by 10 bases and J by 3 bases, 15 bases remained unmatched. The DNA for the CDR3 is TGTGCCACGGCTAAACGAGGGGGCGCGTACAATCAGCCCCAGCATTTT. It encodes CATAKRGGAYNQPQHF.

Turning to this clonotype: A single base separates this from a much larger clone, so it may be a read error. This chain links TRBV20-1 with TRBJ1-6; no reliable D call. Germline V lookup: CDR1 DFQATT, CDR2 SNEGSKA (reference sequence). The CDR3 contains 14 residues. The CDR3 reads CSARSGSYNSPLQF. The CDR3, as DNA: TGCAGTGCTAGGAGTGGGTCCTATAATTCACCCCTCCAGTTT.

This clonotype appeared a few times. The chain couples TRBV2 to TRBJ1-6, with unresolved D. Per germline, CDR1 SNHLY and CDR2 FYNNEI. V lost 5 bases to trimming and J lost 4 bases, with 6 bases between them. This CDR3 contains 13 residues. CDR3 nucleotides: TGTGCCAGCAGTCCAGGATATAATTCACCCCTCCACTTT. This encodes CASSPGYNSPLHF.